The rows below give T cell receptor beta chains drawn from one sample of a study of cytomegalovirus exposure and HLA in healthy donors. Clones were read by immunoSEQ multiplex PCR, and TCRdb kept only the in-frame ones, dropping some. Of 97,000 or so clones detected, more than 60% appear once; the ten largest clones hold under 2.5%. Sequenced: PBMCs. The receptor source for this set is a man aged 45-65 years in good health and CMV-seronegative. Each CDR3 is given with its conserved first and last residue. D genes are given only for firm matches. Size values are once, few and many counts, or a class for expanded clones, and some rows have none.

d_gene: TRBD1; abundance: .; v_gene: TRBV14; j_gene: TRBJ1-1; CDR3aa: CASSQAGGWAEAFF; CDR3nt: TGTGCCAGCAGCCAAGCAGGGGGCTGGGCTGAAGCTTTCTTT
d_gene: .; abundance: .; v_gene: TRBV29-1; j_gene: TRBJ1-1; CDR3aa: CSAWAHTEAFF; CDR3nt: TGCAGCGCCTGGGCCCACACTGAAGCTTTCTTT
d_gene: .; abundance: .; v_gene: TRBV28; j_gene: TRBJ1-1; CDR3aa: CASSFRNTEAFF; CDR3nt: TGTGCCAGCAGTTTCCGGAACACTGAAGCTTTCTTT
d_gene: .; abundance: .; v_gene: TRBV19; j_gene: TRBJ1-1; CDR3aa: CASHPIFPREGNTEAFF; CDR3nt: TGTGCCAGTCACCCAATATTCCCCCGCGAGGGGAACACTGAAGCTTTCTTT
d_gene: .; abundance: few; v_gene: TRBV14; j_gene: TRBJ2-7; CDR3aa: CASSQNHVTYYEQYF; CDR3nt: TGTGCCAGCAGCCAGAACCATGTAACCTACTACGAGCAGTACTTC
d_gene: .; abundance: few; v_gene: TRBV5-4; j_gene: TRBJ1-1; CDR3aa: CASSLLEDTEASF; CDR3nt: TGTGCCAGCAGCTTGTTAGAGGACACTGAAGCTTCCTTT
d_gene: TRBD2; abundance: .; v_gene: TRBV14; j_gene: TRBJ2-1; CDR3aa: CASSQGGLARSYNEQFF; CDR3nt: TGTGCCAGCAGCCAAGGAGGACTAGCCCGCTCCTACAATGAGCAGTTCTTC
d_gene: TRBD1; abundance: .; v_gene: TRBV29-1; j_gene: TRBJ2-5; CDR3aa: CSVETGDLETQYF; CDR3nt: TGCAGCGTTGAGACAGGGGACCTGGAGACCCAGTACTTC
d_gene: .; abundance: .; v_gene: TRBV19; j_gene: TRBJ1-5; CDR3aa: CASHPGIFQPQHF; CDR3nt: TGTGCCAGTCACCCGGGAATATTTCAGCCCCAGCATTTT
d_gene: .; abundance: .; v_gene: TRBV21-1; j_gene: TRBJ2-7; CDR3aa: CASSQSAPTGKGSYEQYF; CDR3nt: TGTGCCAGCAGCCAATCGGCCCCAACAGGGAAAGGATCCTACGAGCAGTATTTC
d_gene: .; abundance: .; v_gene: TRBV5-1; j_gene: TRBJ2-1; CDR3aa: CASSSLTWTDNNEQFF; CDR3nt: TGCGCCAGCAGCTCTTTGACCTGGACAGACAACAATGAGCAGTTCTTC
d_gene: TRBD1; abundance: few; v_gene: TRBV30; j_gene: TRBJ1-1; CDR3aa: CAWRQGPTEAFF; CDR3nt: TGTGCCTGGAGACAGGGGCCGACTGAAGCTTTCTTT
d_gene: .; abundance: .; v_gene: TRBV6-6; j_gene: TRBJ2-7; CDR3aa: CASSYGPNKYEQYF; CDR3nt: TGTGCCAGCAGTTATGGGCCAAACAAATACGAGCAGTACTTC
d_gene: TRBD2; abundance: .; v_gene: TRBV10-2; j_gene: TRBJ2-1; CDR3aa: CASSEKRGGRQFF; CDR3nt: TGCGCCAGCAGTGAGAAGCGGGGGGGCCGACAGTTCTTC
d_gene: .; abundance: few; v_gene: TRBV19; j_gene: TRBJ1-3; CDR3aa: CASSIGGLFSGNTIYF; CDR3nt: TGTGCCAGTAGTATAGGAGGCCTTTTCTCTGGAAACACCATATATTTT